What follows are 7 T cell receptor beta chains derived from one specimen sequenced in a study of blood T cell repertoires in COVID-19. The table came from immunoSEQ multiplex PCR; TCRdb's copy has only in-frame clones and leaves some out. The table includes 200,000 to 250,000 clones, 84% detected once. Material for sequencing was peripheral blood. The receptors here all came from a woman older than 75 with active or convalescent COVID-19.

V is TRBV28 and J is TRBJ1-2; tentative D call: TRBD1 (5 bases). The V end was cut by 3 bases, the J end by 4 bases, with 15 bases between. Germline assignment: CDR1 MDHEN and CDR2 SYDVKM. The CDR3 is 15 residues long. As DNA, the CDR3 is TGTGCCAGCAGTTTGCAGGTCCCCGACAGCTATGGCTACACCTTC. Its translation is CASSLQVPDSYGYTF.

The CDR3 protein is CAISDTTRQGSNQPQHF. For the CDR3, the DNA is TGTGCCATCAGTGACACAACTCGACAGGGTAGCAATCAGCCCCAGCATTTT. The chain has TRBV10-3 and TRBJ1-5; 7 bases align to TRBD1. The junction had 8 bases not matched to a gene; V was cut back by 3 bases and J by 0 bases. CDR3 length: 17 amino acids. The germline V gene encodes CDR1 ENHRY and CDR2 SYGVKD.

J is TRBJ1-2 and V is TRBV7-2; the match to TRBD1 covers 9 bases. The trim removed 4 bases at V and 8 bases at J, leaving 11 bases unmatched. Germline V gives CDR1 SGHTA, CDR2 FQGNSA. This CDR3 region has 15 residues. This CDR3 reads CASSYRDRDVYGYTF. CDR3 coding DNA: TGTGCCAGCAGCTACCGGGACAGGGACGTATACGGCTACACCTTC.

This clone came up once. V is TRBV5-1 and J is TRBJ2-1, with 10 nucleotides matching TRBD1. The CDR3 is 16 amino acids. CDR1 is SGHRS, CDR2 YFSETQ, per germline. The J segment lost 8 bases and the V segment lost 4 bases, leaving 12 bases of the junction unmatched. The CDR3 DNA reads TGCGCCAGCAGCCTCCTTCCGGGACAGGGGATGTATGAGCAGTTCTTC. Encoded protein: CASSLLPGQGMYEQFF.

The CDR3 region is CASGGLAQETQYF. In DNA form, the CDR3 reads TGTGCCAGCGGGGGACTAGCCCAAGAGACCCAGTACTTC. The chain has TRBV2 and TRBJ2-5; 9 bases fit TRBD2. This CDR3 comprises 13 residues. Per the germline V gene, CDR1 is SNHLY and CDR2 is FYNNEI. V shed 8 bases and J 1 base; nucleotides not matched to a gene: 2.

The chain carries TRBV18 and TRBJ2-7, with D tentatively TRBD2 (5 bases). The germline CDR1 and CDR2 sequences are KGHSH and LQKENI. The CDR3 length is 14 residues. Trimming shortened V by 1 base and J by 6 bases, and 13 bases separated the two germline ends. CDR3 nucleotides: TGTGCCAGCTCACCACTATCGGGGTCTGGCGAGCAGTACTTC. This translates into CASSPLSGSGEQYF.

This clone was counted once. In DNA form, the CDR3 reads TGCGCCAGCAGCCAAGCGGGGGGCAACTCCTACAATGAGCAGTTCTTC. Translating it yields CASSQAGGNSYNEQFF. The chain uses TRBV4-3 and TRBJ2-1; a possible D gene is TRBD2 (7 bases). Germline CDR1 is LGHNA and CDR2 is YSLEER. V was pared by 1 base and J by 0 bases, with 10 bases between. The CDR3 length is 16 residues.